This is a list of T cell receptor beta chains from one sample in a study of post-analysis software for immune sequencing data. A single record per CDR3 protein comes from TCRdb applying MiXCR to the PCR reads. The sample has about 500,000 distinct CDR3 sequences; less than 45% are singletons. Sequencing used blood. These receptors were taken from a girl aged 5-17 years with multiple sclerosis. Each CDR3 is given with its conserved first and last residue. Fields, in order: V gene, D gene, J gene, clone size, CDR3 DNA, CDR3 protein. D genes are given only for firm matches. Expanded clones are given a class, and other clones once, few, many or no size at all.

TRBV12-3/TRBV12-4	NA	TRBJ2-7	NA	TGTGCCAGCGGGCTTGAGGCCGACGCCTACGAGCAGTACTTC	CASGLEADAYEQYF
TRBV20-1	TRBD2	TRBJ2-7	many	TGCAGTGCGGTGGGACTAGCGGTGAGCTACGAGCAGTACTTC	CSAVGLAVSYEQYF
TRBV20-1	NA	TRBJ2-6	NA	TGCAGTGCTAGTTTATGGGCCGGACTCTCTGGGGCCAACGTCCTGACTTTC	CSASLWAGLSGANVLTF
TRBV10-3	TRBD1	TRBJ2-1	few	TGTGCCACCCAGTCCCGGGACAGGGGTGGCTACAATGAGCAGTTCTTC	CATQSRDRGGYNEQFF
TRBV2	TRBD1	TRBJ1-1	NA	TGTGCCAGCAGCGGGGACAGGTTGGGACTAGCGGGCACTGAAGCTTTCTTT	CASSGDRLGLAGTEAFF
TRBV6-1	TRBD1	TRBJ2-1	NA	TGTGCCAGCAGTACGCTTGGCGGACAGGGGGATGAGCAGTTCTTC	CASSTLGGQGDEQFF
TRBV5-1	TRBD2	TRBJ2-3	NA	TGCGCCAGCAGCCCCTATGCTAGCGGGAGGACAGATACGCAGTATTTT	CASSPYASGRTDTQYF
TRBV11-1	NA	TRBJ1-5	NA	TGTGCCAGCAGCTCTAATACAGATCAGCCCCAGCATTTT	CASSSNTDQPQHF
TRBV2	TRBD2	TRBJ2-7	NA	TGTGCCATCATCGGGACTAGCGGGAACGAGCAGTACTTC	CAIIGTSGNEQYF
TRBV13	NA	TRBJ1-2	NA	TGTGCCAGCAGCCCATTATCTGGGGAGGAGGGCTACACCTTC	CASSPLSGEEGYTF
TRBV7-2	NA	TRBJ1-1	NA	TGTGCCAGCAGCCTAGGGGGTGGGGGGAGCACTGAAGCTTTCTTT	CASSLGGGGSTEAFF
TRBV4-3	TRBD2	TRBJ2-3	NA	TGCGCCAGCAGCCAAGATGGTCAAGCGGGGGTTCATACAGATACGCAGTATTTT	CASSQDGQAGVHTDTQYF
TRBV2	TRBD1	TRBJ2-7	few	TGTGCCAGCAGCGGGACAGGGGGCTCCGAGCAGTACTTC	CASSGTGGSEQYF
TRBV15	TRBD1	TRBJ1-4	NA	TGTGCCACCAGCCACGGGACAGAAGCAACTAATGAAAAACGGTTTTTT	CATSHGTEATNEKRFF
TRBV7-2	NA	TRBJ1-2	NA	TGTGCCAGCAGCTTAATGGAGGGGGCTAACTATGGCTACACCTTC	CASSLMEGANYGYTF
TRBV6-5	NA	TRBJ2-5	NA	TGTGCCAGCAGTTACTCAGGTGATCTGGCGCAAGAGACCCAGTACTTC	CASSYSGDLAQETQYF
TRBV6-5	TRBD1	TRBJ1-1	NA	TGTGCCAGCAAAGGGACAGGTTATAACACTGGAGCTTTCTTT	CASKGTGYNTGAFF
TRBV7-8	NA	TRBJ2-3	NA	TGTGCCAGCTCCCACCCCGGGACTAGCACAGATACGCAGTATTTT	CASSHPGTSTDTQYF
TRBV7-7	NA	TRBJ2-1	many	TGTGCTAGCAGCGCAAGCGGGACAGCGTACAATGAGCAGTTCTTC	CASSASGTAYNEQFF
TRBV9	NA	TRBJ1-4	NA	TGTGCCAGCAGCGTCGTAGGGAACCATGAAAAACTGTTTTTT	CASSVVGNHEKLFF
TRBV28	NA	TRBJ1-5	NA	TGTGCCAGCAGTTTTAGGTGGCAGCCCCAGCATTTT	CASSFRWQPQHF